This T cell receptor (beta chain) was captured in a study of cytomegalovirus exposure and HLA in healthy donors. Study conclusions and caveats: Confirmation was obtained in vitro that three CMV-associated chains are specific for CMV antigens.

The CDR3 totals 15 residues. Germline V lookup: CDR1 SEHNR, CDR2 FQNEAQ (reference sequence). V lost 1 base to trimming and J lost 5 bases, with 13 bases between them. The primer mix had 60 Vbeta and 13 Jbeta primers. Clones were read by immunoSEQ multiplex PCR, and TCRdb kept only the in-frame ones, dropping some. The sample carries under 45,000 clones, around 77% recorded once. Though probably carrying unrecorded immune exposures, donors were nominally healthy at sampling. For this clone: Its antigen is as yet unknown.

This chain uses TRBV7-9 with TRBJ2-3; TRBD2 might be the D (5 bases). The specimen sequenced was PBMCs. The clonotype was recovered from a man younger than 40 in good health and CMV-seronegative. CDR3 amino acids: CASSLGVVTKDTQYF. In nucleotides, the CDR3 is TGTGCCAGCAGCTTAGGGGTTGTGACTAAAGATACGCAGTATTTT.